This T cell receptor (beta chain) is from a study of T cell responses to AZD1222 COVID-19 vaccine. The wider study: Second doses at about 4 or about 12 weeks were pooled.

The germline V gene has CDR1 SEHNR and CDR2 FQNEAQ (reference sequence). The CDR3 is 13 residues long. Trimming pared 6 bases from V and 4 bases from J, leaving 12 bases between. The data were produced by immunoSEQ multiplex PCR, yet TCRdb's version contains in-frame clones alone and is incomplete. The sample yields more than 150,000 clones, more than 75% seen once. Study-wide points: Breadth and depth of Spike-specific TCRs rose after two AZD1222 doses. Unmutated variant regions reportedly attract nearly half of all spike-specific TCRs. The repertoires were collected only after the peak T cell response.

As concerns this clone: The target antigen is unknown.

This specimen consisted of peripheral blood, obtained on day 0 of AZD1222 vaccination. The V call is TRBV7-9, the J call TRBJ1-2; D is ambiguous. The receptor's source is an adult in good health. CDR3 loop: CASSSDFRYGYTF. The CDR3 DNA reads as TGTGCCAGCAGTTCAGATTTTCGCTATGGCTACACCTTC. The full variable domain, completed using reference TRBV7-9 and TRBJ1-2, is DTGVSQNPRHKITKRGQNVTFRCDPISEHNRLYWYRQTLGQGPEFLTYFQNEAQLEKSRLLSDRFSAERPKGSFSTLEIQRTEQGDSAMYLCASSSDFRYGYTFGSGTRLTVV.